Detailed here is one T cell receptor beta chain. What this receptor recognizes is not known. It has no much larger one-base neighbor in the sample; base qualities were not kept. V is reduced by 3 bases and J by 4 bases, leaving a spacing of 12 bases between them. In the germline V gene, CDR1 corresponds to MGHDK and CDR2 to SYGVNS. The CDR3, cysteine through phenylalanine, is 14 amino acids long. Only the CDR3 DNA is retained, 42 bases long and in frame from the first base. This sample stems from a study of T-cell memory formation after mild COVID-19 (TCRdb year 2021). Concerning the study at large: TCR sequence clusters from the two donors were largely donor specific. Longitudinal TCRalpha and TCRbeta repertoire sequencing tracked T-cell clones expanding and contracting after mild COVID-19 in two donors. Two young, previously healthy adult volunteers, one female and one male, were included in the cohort.

Sequencing used an Illumina NovaSeq 6000. Using 5'RACE with constant-segment primers, TCRalpha and TCRbeta cDNA libraries were constructed, with sample barcodes and unique molecular identifiers added in the process. Trizol reagent was used to extract RNA from every sample. Libraries were amplified in two PCR steps, with a second sample barcode and Illumina TruSeq adapters added in the second step. The libraries were sequenced on an Illumina NovaSeq using 2 x 150 bp paired-end reads. On the authors' methods: Reads were demultiplexed and collapsed into UMI-guided consensus sequences with migec v1.2.7. Using mixcr v2.1.11, UMI consensuses were aligned to TRA and TRB V and J templates and then assembled into clonotypes. A clonotype was counted as expanded or contracted only if both edgeR and NoisET called the change significant, with noise models trained on biological replicates. For edgeR calls, the cutoffs were a false discovery rate-adjusted p below 0.01 and a log2 fold-change threshold of 1. As an exploratory analysis of dynamics, max-normalized trajectories of the 1000 most abundant clonotypes were examined with PCA combined with hierarchical clustering. Separately sequenced CD4+ and CD8+ repertoires were used to assign a CD4 or CD8 phenotype to each responding clone. Starting from the raw public reads, TCRdb applied fastp trimming at Q25, assembled clones with MiXCR and retained in-frame beta chains. Each CDR3 protein gets just one entry, which takes the most common genes and DNA from the rows behind it. What appears here as the V and J calls and clone size reflects TCRdb's work, not the paper's. Within this sample are 540,000 or so distinct CDR3 sequences, with about 20% of them counted one time only. Around 12% of the sample belongs to the ten largest clones.

The study at large found these results: Only two mild cases were covered by the study, and larger cohorts that include severe cases with pre-infection samples were considered necessary. Some responding clones were detected in pre-infection memory, suggesting pre-existing cross-reactive memory T cells joined the SARS-CoV-2 response. Contracting CD4+ clones were located mainly in the CM and EM memory subsets, whereas CD8+ clones were found to be enriched in EMRA. From day 15 to 85, contracting clones showed balanced CD4/CD8 phenotypes, whereas a second wave of clones that expanded from day 15 to 37 leaned towards CD4+. SARS-CoV-2 specificity was not confirmed for the second-wave clones peaking on day 37.

PBMCs were isolated by Ficoll-Paque density gradient centrifugation. Sequencing was done on a sample of PBMCs or a T cell subset sorted from them (not recorded which). The rearranged segments are TRBV25-1 and TRBJ1-1; a weak D assignment points to TRBD1 (5 bases agree). The TCR comes from an adult woman who had mild COVID-19 (a few samples of this study predate the infection). The sample titles of this study are shuffled in the database, so cell type and time point are left out; the donor was told from shared clones. Read as DNA, the sequence is TGTGCCAGCAGTGATACGCCGGGGGGCACTGAAGCTTTCTTT. Its coded protein is CASSDTPGGTEAFF.